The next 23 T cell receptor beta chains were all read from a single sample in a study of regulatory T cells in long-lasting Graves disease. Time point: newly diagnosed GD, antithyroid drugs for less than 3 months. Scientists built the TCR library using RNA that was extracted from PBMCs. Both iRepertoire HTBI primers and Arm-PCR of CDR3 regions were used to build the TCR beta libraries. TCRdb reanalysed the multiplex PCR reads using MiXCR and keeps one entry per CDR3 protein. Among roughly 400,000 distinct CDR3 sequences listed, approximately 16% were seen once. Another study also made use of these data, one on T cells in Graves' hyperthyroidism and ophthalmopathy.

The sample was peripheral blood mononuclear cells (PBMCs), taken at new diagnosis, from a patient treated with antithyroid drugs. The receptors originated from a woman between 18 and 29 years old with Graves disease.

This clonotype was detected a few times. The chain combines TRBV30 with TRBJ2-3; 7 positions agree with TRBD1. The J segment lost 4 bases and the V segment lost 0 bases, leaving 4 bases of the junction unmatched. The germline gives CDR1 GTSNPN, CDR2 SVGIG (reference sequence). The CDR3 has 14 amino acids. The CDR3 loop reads CAWSVQGGADTQYF. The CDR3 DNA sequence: TGTGCCTGGAGTGTGCAAGGGGGCGCAGATACGCAGTATTTT.

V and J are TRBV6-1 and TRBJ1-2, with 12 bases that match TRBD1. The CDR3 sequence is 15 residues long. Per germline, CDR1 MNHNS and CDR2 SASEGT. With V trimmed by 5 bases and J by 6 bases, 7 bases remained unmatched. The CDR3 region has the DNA TGTGCCAGCAGTAGGGGGACAGGGGGCTTCAATGGCTACACCTTC. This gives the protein CASSRGTGGFNGYTF.

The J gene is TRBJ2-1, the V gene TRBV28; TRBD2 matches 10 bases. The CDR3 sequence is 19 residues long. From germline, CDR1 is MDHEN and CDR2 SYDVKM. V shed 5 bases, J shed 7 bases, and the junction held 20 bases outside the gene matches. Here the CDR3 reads CASSHGLAAYSVSRNEQFF. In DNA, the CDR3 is TGTGCCAGCAGTCACGGACTAGCGGCTTACTCAGTTTCCAGGAATGAGCAGTTCTTC.

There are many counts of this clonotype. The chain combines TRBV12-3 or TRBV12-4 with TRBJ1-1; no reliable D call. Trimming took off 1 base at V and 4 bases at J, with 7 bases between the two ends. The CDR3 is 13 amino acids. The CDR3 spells CASSLDRSTEAFF. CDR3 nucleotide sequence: TGTGCCAGCAGTTTAGATCGGAGCACTGAAGCTTTCTTT.

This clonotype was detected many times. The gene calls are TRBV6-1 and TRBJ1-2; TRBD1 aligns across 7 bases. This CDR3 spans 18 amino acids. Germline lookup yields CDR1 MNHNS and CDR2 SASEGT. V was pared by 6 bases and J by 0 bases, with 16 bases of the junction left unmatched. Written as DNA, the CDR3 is TGTGCCAGCAGGGGACAGAGATCTACCACAACAGCTAACTATGGCTACACCTTC. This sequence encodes CASRGQRSTTTANYGYTF.

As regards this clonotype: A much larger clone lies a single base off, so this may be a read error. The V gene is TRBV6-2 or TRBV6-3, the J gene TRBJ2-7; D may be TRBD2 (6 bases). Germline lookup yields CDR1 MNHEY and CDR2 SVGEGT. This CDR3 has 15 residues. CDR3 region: CATATPRGSSYEQCF. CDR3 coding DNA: TGTGCCACGGCTACCCCCCGGGGGAGCTCCTACGAGCAGTGCTTC.

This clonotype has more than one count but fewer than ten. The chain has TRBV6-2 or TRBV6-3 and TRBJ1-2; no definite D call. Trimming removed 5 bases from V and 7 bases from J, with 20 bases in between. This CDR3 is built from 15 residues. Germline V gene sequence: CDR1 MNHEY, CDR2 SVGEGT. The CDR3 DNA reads TGTGCCAGCAGTCCCCCCGGGGAGAACTTTCCTGGCTACACCTTC. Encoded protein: CASSPPGENFPGYTF.

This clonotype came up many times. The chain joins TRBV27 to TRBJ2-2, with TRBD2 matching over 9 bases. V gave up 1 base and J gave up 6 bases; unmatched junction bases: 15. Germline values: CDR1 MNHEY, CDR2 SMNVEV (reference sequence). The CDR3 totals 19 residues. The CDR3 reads CASSLLSLAGVVGAGELFF. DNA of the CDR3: TGTGCCAGCAGTTTATTATCACTAGCGGGTGTGGTGGGCGCCGGGGAGCTGTTTTTT.

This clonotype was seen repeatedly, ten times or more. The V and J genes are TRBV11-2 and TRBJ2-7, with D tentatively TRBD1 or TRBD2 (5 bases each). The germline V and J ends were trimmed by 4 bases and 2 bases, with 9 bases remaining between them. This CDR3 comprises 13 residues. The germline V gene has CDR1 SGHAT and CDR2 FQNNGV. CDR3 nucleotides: TGTGCCAGCAGCTCGGGACCCACCTACGAGCAGTACTTC. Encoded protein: CASSSGPTYEQYF.

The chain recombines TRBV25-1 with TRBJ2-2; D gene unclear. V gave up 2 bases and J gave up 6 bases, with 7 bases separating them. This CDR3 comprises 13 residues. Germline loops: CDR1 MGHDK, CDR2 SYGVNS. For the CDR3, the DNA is TGTGCCAGCAGTGAAATCGTCCCCGGGGAGCTGTTTTTT. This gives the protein CASSEIVPGELFF. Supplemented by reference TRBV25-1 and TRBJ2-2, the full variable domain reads EADIYQTPRYLVIGTGKKITLECSQTMGHDKMYWYQQDPGMELHLIHYSYGVNSTEKGDLSSESTVSRIRTEHFPLTLESARPSHTSQYLCASSEIVPGELFFGEGSRLTVL.

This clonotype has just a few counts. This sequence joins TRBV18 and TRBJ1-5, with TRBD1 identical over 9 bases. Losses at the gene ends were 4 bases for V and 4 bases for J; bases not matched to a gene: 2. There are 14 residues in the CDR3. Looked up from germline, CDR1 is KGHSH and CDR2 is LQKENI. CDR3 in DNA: TGTGCCAGCTCACGGACAGGGGAAAATCAGCCCCAGCATTTT. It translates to CASSRTGENQPQHF.

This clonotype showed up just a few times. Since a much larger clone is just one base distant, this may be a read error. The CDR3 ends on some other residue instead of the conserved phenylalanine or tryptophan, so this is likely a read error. CDR3 nucleotides: TGTGCCAGCAGCTCGGGGCGTTGGGGCTATGGCTACACCCTC. Its protein is CASSSGRWGYGYTL. This sequence joins TRBV28 and TRBJ1-2, with a weak D call TRBD1 (5 bases). The germline V gene has CDR1 MDHEN and CDR2 SYDVKM. The CDR3 extends over 14 amino acids. V was trimmed by 6 bases and J by 4 bases, leaving 15 bases between them.

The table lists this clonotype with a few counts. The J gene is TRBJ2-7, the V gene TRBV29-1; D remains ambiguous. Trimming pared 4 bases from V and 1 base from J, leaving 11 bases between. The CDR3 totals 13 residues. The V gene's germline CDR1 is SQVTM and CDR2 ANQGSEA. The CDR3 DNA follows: TGCAGCGTTGTGTGGGCGGATTCCTACGAGCAGTACTTC. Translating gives CSVVWADSYEQYF.

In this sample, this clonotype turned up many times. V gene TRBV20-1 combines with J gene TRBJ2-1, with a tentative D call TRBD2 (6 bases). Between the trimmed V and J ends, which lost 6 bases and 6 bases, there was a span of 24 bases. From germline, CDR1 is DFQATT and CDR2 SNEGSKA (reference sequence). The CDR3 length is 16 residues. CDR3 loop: CSAQAGSGVNSNEQFF. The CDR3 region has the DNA TGCAGTGCCCAGGCAGGTAGCGGCGTGAATTCCAATGAGCAGTTCTTC.

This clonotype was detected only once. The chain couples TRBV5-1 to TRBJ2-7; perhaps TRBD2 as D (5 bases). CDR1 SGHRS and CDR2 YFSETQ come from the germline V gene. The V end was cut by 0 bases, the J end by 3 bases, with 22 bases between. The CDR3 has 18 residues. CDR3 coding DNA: TGCGCCAGCAGCTTGGGGGGTAGCTTCACTACTAGAAACTACGAGCAGTACTTC. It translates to CASSLGGSFTTRNYEQYF.

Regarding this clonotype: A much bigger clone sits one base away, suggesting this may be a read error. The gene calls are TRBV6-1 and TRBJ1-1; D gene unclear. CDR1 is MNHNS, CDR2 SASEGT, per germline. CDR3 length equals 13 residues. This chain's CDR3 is CASISTGYTGAFF. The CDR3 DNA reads TGTGCCAGCATTTCTACGGGGTACACTGGAGCTTTCTTT.

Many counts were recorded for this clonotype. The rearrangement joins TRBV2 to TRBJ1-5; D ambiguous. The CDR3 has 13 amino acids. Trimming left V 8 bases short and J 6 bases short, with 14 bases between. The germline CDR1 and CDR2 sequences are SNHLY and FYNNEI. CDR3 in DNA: TGTGCCAGCGGAGTGCTGGGAGGTCAGCCCCAGCATTTT. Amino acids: CASGVLGGQPQHF.

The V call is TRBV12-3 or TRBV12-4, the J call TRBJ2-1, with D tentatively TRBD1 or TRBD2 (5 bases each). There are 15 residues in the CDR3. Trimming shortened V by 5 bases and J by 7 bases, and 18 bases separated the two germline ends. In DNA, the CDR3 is TGTGCCAGCAGTCATTCGGGAAGGGGTCGGAATGAGCAGTTCTTC. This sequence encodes CASSHSGRGRNEQFF.

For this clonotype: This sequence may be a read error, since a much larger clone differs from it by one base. The CDR3 loop is CASSPYPAEVIWRETQYF. The CDR3 nucleotides are TGTGCCAGCAGTCCCTACCCGGCGGAGGTTATTTGGCGAGAGACCCAGTACTTC. The chain recombines TRBV28 with TRBJ2-1; TRBD2 might be the D (5 bases). TRBJ2-5 explains the end of the DNA better; the J call may be wrong. Germline CDR1 is MDHEN and CDR2 is SYDVKM. The CDR3 contains 18 residues.

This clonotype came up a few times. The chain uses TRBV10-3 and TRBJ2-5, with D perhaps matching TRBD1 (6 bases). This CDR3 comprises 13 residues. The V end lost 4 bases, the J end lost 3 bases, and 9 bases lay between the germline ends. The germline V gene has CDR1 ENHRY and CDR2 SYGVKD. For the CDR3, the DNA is TGTGCCATCAGTGGCCGACAGGAAGAGACCCAGTACTTC. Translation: CAISGRQEETQYF.

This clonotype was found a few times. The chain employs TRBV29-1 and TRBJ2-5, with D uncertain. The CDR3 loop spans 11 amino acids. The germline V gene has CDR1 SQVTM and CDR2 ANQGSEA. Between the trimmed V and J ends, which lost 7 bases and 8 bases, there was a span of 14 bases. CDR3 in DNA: TGCAGCGATTCTGGGCCTTCCACCCAGTACTTC. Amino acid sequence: CSDSGPSTQYF. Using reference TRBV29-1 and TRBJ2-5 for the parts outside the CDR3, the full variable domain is SAVISQKPSRDICQRGTSLTIQCQVDSQVTMMFWYRQQPGQSLTLIATANQGSEATYESGFVIDKFPISRPNLTFSTLTVSNMSPEDSSIYLCSDSGPSTQYFGPGTRLLVL.

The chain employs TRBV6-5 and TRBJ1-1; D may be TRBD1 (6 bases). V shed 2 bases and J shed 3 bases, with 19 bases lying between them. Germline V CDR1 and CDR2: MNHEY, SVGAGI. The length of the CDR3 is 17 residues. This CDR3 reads CASSYTPGQALDTEAFF. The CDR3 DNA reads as TGTGCCAGCAGTTACACTCCGGGACAAGCGTTGGACACTGAAGCTTTCTTT.

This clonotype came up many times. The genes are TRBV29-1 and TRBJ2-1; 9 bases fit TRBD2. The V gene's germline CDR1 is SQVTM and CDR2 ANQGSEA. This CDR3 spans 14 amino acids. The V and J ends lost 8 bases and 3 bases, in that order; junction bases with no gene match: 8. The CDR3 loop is CSIGGTSYYNEQFF. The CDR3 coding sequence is TGCAGCATTGGGGGGACTAGCTACTACAATGAGCAGTTCTTC.